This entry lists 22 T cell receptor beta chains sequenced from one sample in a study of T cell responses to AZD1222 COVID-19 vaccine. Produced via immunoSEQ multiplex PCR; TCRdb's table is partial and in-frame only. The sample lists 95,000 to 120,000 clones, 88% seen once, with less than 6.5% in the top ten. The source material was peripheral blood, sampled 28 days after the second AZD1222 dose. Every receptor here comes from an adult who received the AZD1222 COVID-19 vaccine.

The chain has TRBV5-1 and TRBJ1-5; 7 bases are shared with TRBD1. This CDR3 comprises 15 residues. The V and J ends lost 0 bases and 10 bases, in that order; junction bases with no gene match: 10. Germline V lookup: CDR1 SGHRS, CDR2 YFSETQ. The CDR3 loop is CASSLAGQDRSPQHF. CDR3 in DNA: TGCGCCAGCAGCTTGGCTGGACAGGATCGGAGCCCCCAGCATTTT.

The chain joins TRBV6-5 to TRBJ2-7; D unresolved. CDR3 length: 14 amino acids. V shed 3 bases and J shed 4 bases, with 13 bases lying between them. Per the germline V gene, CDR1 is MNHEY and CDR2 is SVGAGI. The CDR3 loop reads CASSYDSGWYEQYF. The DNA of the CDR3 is TGTGCCAGCAGTTATGATAGTGGGTGGTACGAGCAGTACTTC.

CDR3 DNA: TGTGCCAGCAGCCCTGAAGGGGGGTTAGGCTCACCCCTCCACTTT. This gives the protein CASSPEGGLGSPLHF. This chain connects TRBV4-2 to TRBJ1-6; D is perhaps TRBD1 (6 bases). V lost 4 bases and J lost 10, with 17 bases in between. Germline V gene lookup returns CDR1 LGHNA and CDR2 YNFKEQ. The CDR3 is 15 amino acids.

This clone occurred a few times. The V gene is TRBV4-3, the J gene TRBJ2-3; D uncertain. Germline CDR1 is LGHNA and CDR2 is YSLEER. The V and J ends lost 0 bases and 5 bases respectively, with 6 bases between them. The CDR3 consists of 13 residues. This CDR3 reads CASSQEVGDTQYF. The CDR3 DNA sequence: TGCGCCAGCAGCCAAGAAGTGGGAGATACGCAGTATTTT.

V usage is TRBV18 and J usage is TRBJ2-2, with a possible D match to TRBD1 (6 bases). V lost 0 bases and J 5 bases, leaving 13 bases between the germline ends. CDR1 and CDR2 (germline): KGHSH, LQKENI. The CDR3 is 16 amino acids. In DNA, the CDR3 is TGTGCCAGCTCACCACCTGTACAGGGTACGACCGGGGAGCTGTTTTTT. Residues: CASSPPVQGTTGELFF.

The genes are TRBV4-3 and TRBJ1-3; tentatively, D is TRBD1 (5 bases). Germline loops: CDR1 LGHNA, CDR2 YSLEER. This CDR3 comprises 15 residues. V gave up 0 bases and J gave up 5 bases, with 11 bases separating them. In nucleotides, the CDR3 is TGCGCCAGCAGCCAAGAATGGGACGGCCGAAACACCATATATTTT. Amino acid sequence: CASSQEWDGRNTIYF.

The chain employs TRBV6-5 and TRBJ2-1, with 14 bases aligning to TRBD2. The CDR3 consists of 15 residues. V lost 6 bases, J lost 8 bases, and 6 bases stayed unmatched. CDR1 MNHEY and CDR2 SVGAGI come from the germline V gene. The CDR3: CASSKTSGGAHEQFF. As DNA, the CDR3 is TGTGCCAGCAGCAAGACTAGCGGGGGGGCGCATGAGCAGTTCTTC.

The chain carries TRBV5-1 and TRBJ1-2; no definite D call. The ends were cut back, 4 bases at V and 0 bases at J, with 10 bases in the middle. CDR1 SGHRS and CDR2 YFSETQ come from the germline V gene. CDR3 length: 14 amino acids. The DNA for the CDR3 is TGCGCCAGCAGCCCGGACGGAGCTAACTATGGCTACACCTTC. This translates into CASSPDGANYGYTF.

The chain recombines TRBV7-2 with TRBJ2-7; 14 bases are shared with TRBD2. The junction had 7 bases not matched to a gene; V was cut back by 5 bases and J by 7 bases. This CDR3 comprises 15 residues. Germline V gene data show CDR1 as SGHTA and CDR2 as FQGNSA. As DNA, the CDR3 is TGTGCCAGCAGCCTCGGACTAGCGGGGGGATCGGAGCAGTACTTC. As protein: CASSLGLAGGSEQYF.

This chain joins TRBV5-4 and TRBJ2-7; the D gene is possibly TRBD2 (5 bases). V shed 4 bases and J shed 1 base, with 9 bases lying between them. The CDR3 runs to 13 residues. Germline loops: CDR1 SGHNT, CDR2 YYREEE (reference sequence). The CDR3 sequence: CASSIGVSYEQYF. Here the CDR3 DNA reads TGTGCCAGCAGCATCGGGGTTTCCTACGAGCAGTACTTC.

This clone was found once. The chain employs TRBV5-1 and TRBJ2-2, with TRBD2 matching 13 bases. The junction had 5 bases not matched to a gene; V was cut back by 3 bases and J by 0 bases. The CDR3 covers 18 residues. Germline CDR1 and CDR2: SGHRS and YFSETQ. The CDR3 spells CASSYRLAGGTNTGELFF. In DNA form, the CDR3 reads TGCGCCAGCAGCTATCGACTAGCGGGGGGAACGAACACCGGGGAGCTGTTTTTT.

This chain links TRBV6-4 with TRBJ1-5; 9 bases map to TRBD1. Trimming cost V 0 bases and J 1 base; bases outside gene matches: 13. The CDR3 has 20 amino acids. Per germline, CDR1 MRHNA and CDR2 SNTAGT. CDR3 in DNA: TGTGCCAGCAGTGACTCGACGGGGACAGGGTTTTTGAAAAGCAATCAGCCCCAGCATTTT. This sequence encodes CASSDSTGTGFLKSNQPQHF.

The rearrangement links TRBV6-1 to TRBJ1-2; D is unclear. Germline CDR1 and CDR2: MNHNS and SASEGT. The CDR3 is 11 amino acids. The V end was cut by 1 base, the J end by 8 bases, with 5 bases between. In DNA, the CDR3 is TGTGCCAGCAGTGAAGTCAGCGGCTACACCTTC. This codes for CASSEVSGYTF.

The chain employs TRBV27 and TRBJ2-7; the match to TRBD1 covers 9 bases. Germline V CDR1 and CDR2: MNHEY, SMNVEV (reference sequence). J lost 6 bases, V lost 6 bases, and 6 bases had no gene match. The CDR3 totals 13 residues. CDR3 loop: CASSKGQGLEQYF. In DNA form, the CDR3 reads TGTGCCAGCAGCAAGGGACAGGGCCTCGAGCAGTACTTC.

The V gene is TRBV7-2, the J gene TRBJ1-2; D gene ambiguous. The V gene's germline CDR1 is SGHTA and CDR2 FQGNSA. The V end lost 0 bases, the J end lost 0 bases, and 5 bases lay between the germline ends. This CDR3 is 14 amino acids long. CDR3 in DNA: TGTGCCAGCAGCTTAGCCAAAACTAACTATGGCTACACCTTC. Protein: CASSLAKTNYGYTF.

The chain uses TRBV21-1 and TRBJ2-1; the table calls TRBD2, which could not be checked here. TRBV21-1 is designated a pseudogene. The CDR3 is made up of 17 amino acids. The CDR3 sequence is CASSKARGGSSYNEQFF. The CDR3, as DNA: TGTGCCAGCAGCAAAGCGCGCGGGGGTAGCTCCTACAATGAGCAGTTCTTC.

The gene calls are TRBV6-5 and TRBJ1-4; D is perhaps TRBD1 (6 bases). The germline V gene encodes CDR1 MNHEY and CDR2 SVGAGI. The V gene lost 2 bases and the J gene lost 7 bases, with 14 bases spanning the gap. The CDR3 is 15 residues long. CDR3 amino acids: CASSYAGALGEKLFF. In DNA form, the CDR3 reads TGTGCCAGCAGTTACGCAGGGGCGCTTGGTGAAAAACTGTTTTTT.

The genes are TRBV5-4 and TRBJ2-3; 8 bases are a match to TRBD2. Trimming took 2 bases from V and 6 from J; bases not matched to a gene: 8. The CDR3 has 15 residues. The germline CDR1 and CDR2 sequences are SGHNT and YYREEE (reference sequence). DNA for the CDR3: TGTGCCAGCAGCTTTCAAACGGGGGGGCCTGATACGCAGTATTTT. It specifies CASSFQTGGPDTQYF. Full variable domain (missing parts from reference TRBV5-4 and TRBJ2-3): ETGVTQSPTHLIKTRGQQVTLRCSSQSGHNTVSWYQQALGQGPQFIFQYYREEENGRGNFPPRFSGLQFPNYSSELNVNALELDDSALYLCASSFQTGGPDTQYFGPGTRLTVL.

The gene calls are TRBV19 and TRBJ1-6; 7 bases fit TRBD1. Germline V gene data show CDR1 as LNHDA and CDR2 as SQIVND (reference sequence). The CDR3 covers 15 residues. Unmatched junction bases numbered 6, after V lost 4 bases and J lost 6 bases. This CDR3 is CASSTGTVINSPLHF. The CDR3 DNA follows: TGTGCCAGTAGTACCGGGACAGTAATTAATTCACCCCTCCACTTT.

The CDR3 coding sequence is TGTGCCAGCAGTGAAGGAGCATACTCCTACGAGCAGTACTTC. It specifies CASSEGAYSYEQYF. The V call is TRBV2, the J call TRBJ2-7; D gene unclear. V lost 1 base, J lost 0 bases, and 7 bases lay in between. Per the germline V gene, CDR1 is SNHLY and CDR2 is FYNNEI. This CDR3 has 14 amino acids. Full variable domain (rest looked up from reference TRBV2 and TRBJ2-7): EPEVTQTPSHQVTQMGQEVILRCVPISNHLYFYWYRQILGQKVEFLVSFYNNEISEKSEIFDDQFSVERPDGSNFTLKIRSTKLEDSAMYFCASSEGAYSYEQYFGPGTRLTVT.

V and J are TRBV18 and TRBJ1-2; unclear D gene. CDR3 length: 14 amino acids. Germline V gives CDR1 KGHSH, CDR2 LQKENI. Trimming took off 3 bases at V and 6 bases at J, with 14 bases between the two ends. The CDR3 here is CASSPVAGKDGYTF. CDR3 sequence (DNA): TGTGCCAGCTCACCTGTAGCGGGTAAGGATGGCTACACCTTC.

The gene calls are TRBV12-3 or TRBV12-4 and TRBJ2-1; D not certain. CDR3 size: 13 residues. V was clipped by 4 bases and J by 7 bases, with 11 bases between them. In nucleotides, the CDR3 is TGTGCCAGCAGTTCCATACTCCAAAATGAGCAGTTCTTC. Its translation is CASSSILQNEQFF.